This section outlines one TCR beta chain sequence together with its context. One junction end does not reproduce the germline sequence, and a read error may be involved. The donors were in the roughly 130-subject validation cohort; that cohort was separate from the approximately 670-subject first cohort. This sample was taken from a study of cytomegalovirus exposure and HLA in healthy donors. Germline V gives CDR1 SEHNR, CDR2 FQNEAQ (reference sequence). The CDR3 spans 13 residues. This table comes from immunoSEQ multiplex PCR, and its TCRdb copy is limited to in-frame clones, with some not included. This sample carries 150,000 to 180,000 clones, about 86% of them seen once, and the ten largest clones take around 2.1%.

This chain links TRBV7-9 with TRBJ2-7; D possibly corresponds to TRBD1 (6 bases). The source of this sequence is a human donor in good health. Source material: PBMCs. In DNA, the CDR3 is TGTGCCAGCAGCTTAATTAACCGGGACACGTTCGGATTC. Encoded protein: CASSLINRDTFGF.